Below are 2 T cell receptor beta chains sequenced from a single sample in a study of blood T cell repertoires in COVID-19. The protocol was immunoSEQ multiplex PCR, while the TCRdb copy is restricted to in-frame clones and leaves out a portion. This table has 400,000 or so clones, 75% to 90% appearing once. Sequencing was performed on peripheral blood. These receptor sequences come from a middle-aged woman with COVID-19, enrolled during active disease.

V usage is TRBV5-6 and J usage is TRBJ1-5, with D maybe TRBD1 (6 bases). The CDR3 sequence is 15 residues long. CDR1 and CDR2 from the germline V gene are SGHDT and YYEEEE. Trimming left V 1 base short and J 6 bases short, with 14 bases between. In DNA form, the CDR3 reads TGTGCCAGCAGCTTGACAGGGCAAAGAGGTCAGCCCCAGCATTTT. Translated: CASSLTGQRGQPQHF.

CDR3 sequence (DNA): TGTGCCAGCAGCTTGGGCGGGGGGCGAGGAAACACCATATATTTT. Its translation is CASSLGGGRGNTIYF. This rearrangement joins TRBV5-6 to TRBJ1-3, with D possibly matching TRBD1 (6 bases). This CDR3 is built from 15 residues. V was pared by 0 bases and J by 4 bases, with 11 bases between. Germline CDR1 reads SGHDT; CDR2 reads YYEEEE. The whole variable domain, filled in from reference TRBV5-6 and TRBJ1-3, reads DAGVTQSPTHLIKTRGQQVTLRCSPKSGHDTVSWYQQALGQGPQFIFQYYEEEERQRGNFPDRFSGHQFPNYSSELNVNALLLGDSALYLCASSLGGGRGNTIYFGEGSWLTVV.